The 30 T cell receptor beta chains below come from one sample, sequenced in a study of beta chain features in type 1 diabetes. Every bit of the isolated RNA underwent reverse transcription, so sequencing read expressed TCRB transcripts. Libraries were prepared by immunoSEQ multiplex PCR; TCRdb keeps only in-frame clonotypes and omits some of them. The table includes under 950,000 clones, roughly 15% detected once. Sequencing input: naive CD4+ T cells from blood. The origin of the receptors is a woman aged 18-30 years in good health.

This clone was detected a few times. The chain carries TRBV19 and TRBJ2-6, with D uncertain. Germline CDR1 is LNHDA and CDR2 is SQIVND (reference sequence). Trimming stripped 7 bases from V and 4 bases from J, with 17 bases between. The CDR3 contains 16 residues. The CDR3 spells CASTFYQKAGANVLTF. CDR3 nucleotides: TGTGCCAGTACGTTCTATCAGAAGGCCGGGGCCAACGTCCTGACTTTC.

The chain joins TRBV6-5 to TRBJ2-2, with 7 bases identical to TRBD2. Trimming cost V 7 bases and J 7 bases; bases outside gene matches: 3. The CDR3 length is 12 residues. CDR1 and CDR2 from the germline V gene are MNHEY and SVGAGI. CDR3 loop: CASTGGLGELFF. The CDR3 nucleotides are TGTGCCAGCACGGGGGGTCTCGGGGAGCTGTTTTTT.

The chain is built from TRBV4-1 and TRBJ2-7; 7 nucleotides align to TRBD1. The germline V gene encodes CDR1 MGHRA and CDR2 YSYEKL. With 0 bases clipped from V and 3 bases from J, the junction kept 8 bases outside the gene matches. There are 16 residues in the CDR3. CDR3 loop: CASSQDPGTVGYEQYF. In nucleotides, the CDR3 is TGCGCCAGCAGCCAAGACCCCGGGACAGTGGGCTACGAGCAGTACTTC.

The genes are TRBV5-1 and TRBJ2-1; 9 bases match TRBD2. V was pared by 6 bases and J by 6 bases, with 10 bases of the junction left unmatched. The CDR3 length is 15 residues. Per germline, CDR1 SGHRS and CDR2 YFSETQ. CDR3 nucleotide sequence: TGCGCCAGCACGGCTAGCGGGATGCGTCCCAATGAGCAGTTCTTC. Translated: CASTASGMRPNEQFF.

CDR3 nucleotide sequence: TGTGCCACCAGCACAGATCGGAGGGGGGTCGGGACCCAGTACTTC. Protein: CATSTDRRGVGTQYF. The V and J genes are TRBV15 and TRBJ2-5, with D perhaps assigned TRBD1 or TRBD2 (6 bases each). V gave up 4 bases and J gave up 7 bases, with 19 bases separating them. Germline V gene sequence: CDR1 LNHNV, CDR2 YYDKDF (reference sequence). The CDR3 runs 15 residues.

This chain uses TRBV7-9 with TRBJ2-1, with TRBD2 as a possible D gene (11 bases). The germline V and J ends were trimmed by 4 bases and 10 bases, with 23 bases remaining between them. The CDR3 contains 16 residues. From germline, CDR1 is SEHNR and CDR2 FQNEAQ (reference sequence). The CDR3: CASSSHRLAGQGEQFF. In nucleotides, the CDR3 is TGTGCCAGCAGCTCCCATCGACTAGCGGGACAGGGGGAGCAGTTCTTC.

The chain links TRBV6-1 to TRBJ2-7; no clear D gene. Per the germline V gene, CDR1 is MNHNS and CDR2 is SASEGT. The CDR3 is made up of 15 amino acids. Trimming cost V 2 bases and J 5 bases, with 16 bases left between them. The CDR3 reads CASSEQNLPPNEQYF. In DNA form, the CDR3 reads TGTGCCAGCAGTGAACAGAACCTTCCTCCTAACGAGCAGTACTTC.

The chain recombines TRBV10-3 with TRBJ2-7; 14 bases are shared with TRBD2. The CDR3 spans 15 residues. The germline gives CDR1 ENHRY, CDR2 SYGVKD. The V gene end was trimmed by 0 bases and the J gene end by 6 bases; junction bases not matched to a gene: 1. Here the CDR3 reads CAISESGLAGVEQYF. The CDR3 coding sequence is TGTGCCATCAGTGAGTCGGGACTAGCGGGAGTCGAGCAGTACTTC.

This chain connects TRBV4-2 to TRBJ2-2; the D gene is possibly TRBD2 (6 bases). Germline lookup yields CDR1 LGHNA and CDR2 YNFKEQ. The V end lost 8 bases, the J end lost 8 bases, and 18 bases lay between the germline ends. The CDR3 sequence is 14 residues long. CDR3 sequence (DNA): TGTGCCAGCTACCTAGGAGGGCCGATGGGGGAGCTGTTTTTT. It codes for CASYLGGPMGELFF.

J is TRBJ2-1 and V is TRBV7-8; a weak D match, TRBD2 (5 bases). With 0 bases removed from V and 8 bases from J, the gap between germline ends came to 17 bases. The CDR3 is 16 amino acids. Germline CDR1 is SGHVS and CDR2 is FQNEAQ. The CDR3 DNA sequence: TGTGCCAGCAGCTTAGCCCTAGCCGGAGGCTTGGATGAGCAGTTCTTC. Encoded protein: CASSLALAGGLDEQFF.

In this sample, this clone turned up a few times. The CDR3 DNA is TGTGCCAGCAGCCCTTCGACAGGACTCCTGTTAAACTATGGCTACACCTTC. Protein: CASSPSTGLLLNYGYTF. The rearrangement links TRBV7-2 to TRBJ1-2; TRBD1 might be the D (6 bases). Germline CDR1 SGHTA, CDR2 FQGNSA. The CDR3 is 17 residues long. Trimming cost V 5 bases and J 2 bases, with 21 bases left between them.

CDR3 sequence (DNA): TGTGCCAGCTCAGCAACAGCTCCACTAGGCCCCGGGGAGCTGTTTTTT. This codes for CASSATAPLGPGELFF. The rearrangement joins TRBV18 to TRBJ2-2; maybe TRBD2 (5 bases). V gave up 5 bases and J gave up 6 bases, with 19 bases separating them. This CDR3 has 16 amino acids. Germline lookup yields CDR1 KGHSH and CDR2 LQKENI.

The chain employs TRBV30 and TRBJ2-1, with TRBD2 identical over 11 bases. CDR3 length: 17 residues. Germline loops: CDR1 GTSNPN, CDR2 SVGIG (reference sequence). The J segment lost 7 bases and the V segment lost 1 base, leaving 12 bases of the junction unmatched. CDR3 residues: CAWSDNSGRAGKNEQFF. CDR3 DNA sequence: TGTGCCTGGAGTGATAATAGCGGGAGGGCCGGTAAAAATGAGCAGTTCTTC.

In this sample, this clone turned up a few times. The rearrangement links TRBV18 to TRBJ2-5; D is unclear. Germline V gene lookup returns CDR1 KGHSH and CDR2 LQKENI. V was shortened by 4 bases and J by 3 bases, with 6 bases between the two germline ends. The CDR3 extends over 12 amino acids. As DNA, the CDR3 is TGTGCCAGCTCACGCCGTAAAGAGACCCAGTACTTC. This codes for CASSRRKETQYF.

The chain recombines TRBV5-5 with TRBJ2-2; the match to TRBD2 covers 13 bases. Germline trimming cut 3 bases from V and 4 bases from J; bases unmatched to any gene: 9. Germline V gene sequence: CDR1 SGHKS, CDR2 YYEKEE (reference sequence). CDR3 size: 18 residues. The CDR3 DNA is TGTGCCAGCAGCTGGACCCAAACTAGCGGGAGGGCCACCGGGGAGCTGTTTTTT. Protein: CASSWTQTSGRATGELFF.

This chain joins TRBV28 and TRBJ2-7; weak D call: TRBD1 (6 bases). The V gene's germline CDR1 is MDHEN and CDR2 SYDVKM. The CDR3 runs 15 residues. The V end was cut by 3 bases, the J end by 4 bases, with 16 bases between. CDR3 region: CASSFIGRGIYEQYF. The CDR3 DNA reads TGTGCCAGCAGTTTTATCGGCAGGGGAATATACGAGCAGTACTTC.

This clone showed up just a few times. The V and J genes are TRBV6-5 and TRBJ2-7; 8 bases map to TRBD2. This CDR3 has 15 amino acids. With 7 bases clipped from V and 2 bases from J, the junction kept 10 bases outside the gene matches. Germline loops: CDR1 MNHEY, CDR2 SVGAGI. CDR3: CASMELSGSPYEQYF. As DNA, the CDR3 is TGTGCCAGCATGGAGTTGAGCGGGAGCCCCTACGAGCAGTACTTC.

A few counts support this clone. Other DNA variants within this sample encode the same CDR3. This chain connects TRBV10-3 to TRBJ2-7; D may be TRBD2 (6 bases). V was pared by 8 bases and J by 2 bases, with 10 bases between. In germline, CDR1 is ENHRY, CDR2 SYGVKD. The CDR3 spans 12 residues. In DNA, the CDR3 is TGTGCCATCTCGGGAGATACCTACGAGCAGTACTTC. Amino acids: CAISGDTYEQYF.

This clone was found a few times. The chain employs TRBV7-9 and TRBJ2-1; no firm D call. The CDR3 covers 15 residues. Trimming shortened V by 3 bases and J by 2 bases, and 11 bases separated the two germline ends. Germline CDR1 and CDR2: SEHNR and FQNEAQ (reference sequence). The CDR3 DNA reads TGTGCCAGCAGCTTCCGACCGACGACCTACAATGAGCAGTTCTTC. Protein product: CASSFRPTTYNEQFF.

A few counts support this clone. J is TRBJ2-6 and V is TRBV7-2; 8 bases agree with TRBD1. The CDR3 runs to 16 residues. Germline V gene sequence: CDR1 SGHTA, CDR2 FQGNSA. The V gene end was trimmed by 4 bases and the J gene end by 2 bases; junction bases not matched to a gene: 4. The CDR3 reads CASSSRTGTGANVLTF. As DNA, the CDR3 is TGTGCCAGCAGCTCGCGGACAGGGACTGGGGCCAACGTCCTGACTTTC.

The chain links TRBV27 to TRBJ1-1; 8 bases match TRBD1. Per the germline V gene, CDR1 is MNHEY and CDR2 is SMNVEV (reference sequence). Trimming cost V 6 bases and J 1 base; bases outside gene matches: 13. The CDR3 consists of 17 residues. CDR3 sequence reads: CASSLRMLDRANTEAFF. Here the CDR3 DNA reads TGTGCCAGCAGCTTACGAATGCTGGACAGGGCGAACACTGAAGCTTTCTTT.

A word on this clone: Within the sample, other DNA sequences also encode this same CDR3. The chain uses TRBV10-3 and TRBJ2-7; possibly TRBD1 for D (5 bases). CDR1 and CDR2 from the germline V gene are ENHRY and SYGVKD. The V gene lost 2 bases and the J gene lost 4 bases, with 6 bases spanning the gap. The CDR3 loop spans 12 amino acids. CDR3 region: CAISERGYEQYF. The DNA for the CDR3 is TGTGCCATCAGTGAGAGGGGATACGAGCAGTACTTC.

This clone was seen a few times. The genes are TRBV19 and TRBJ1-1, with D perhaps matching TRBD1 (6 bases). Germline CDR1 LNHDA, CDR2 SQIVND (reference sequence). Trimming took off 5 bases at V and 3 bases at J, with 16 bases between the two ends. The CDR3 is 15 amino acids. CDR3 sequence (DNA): TGTGCCAGTAGTCCAGGCCGACAGGCGCACACTGAAGCTTTCTTT. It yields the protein CASSPGRQAHTEAFF. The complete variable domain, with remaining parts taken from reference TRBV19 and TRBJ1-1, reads DGGITQSPKYLFRKEGQNVTLSCEQNLNHDAMYWYRQDPGQGLRLIYYSQIVNDFQKGDIAEGYSVSREKKESFPLTVTSAQKNPTAFYLCASSPGRQAHTEAFFGQGTRLTVV.

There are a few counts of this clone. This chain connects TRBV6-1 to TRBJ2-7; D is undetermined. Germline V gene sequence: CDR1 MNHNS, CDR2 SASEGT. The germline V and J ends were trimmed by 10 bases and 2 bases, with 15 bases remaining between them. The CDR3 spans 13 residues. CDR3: CAILPGHTYEQYF. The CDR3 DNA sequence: TGTGCCATCCTTCCGGGTCACACCTACGAGCAGTACTTC.

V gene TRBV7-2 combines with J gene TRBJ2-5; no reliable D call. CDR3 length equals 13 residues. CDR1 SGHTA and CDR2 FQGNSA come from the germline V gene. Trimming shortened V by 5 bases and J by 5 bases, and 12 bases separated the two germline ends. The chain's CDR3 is CASSVSVVETQYF. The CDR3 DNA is TGTGCCAGCAGCGTCTCAGTGGTGGAGACCCAGTACTTC.

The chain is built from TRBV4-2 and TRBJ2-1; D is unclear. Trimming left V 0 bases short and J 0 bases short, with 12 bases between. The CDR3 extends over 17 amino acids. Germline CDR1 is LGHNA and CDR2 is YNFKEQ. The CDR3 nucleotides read TGTGCCAGCAGCCAAGAAATAAATAGGGCCTCCTACAATGAGCAGTTCTTC. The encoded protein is CASSQEINRASYNEQFF.

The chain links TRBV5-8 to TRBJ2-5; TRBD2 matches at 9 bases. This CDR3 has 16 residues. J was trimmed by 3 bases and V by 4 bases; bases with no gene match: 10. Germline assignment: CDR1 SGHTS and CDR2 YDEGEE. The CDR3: CASSPGLAGGKETQYF. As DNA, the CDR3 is TGTGCCAGCAGCCCGGGACTAGCAGGTGGAAAAGAGACCCAGTACTTC.

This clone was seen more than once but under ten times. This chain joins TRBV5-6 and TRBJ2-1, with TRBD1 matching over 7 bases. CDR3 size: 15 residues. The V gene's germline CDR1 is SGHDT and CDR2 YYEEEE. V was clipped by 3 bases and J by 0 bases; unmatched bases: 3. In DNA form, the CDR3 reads TGTGCCAGCAGCTACCGGGACAGCTCCTACAATGAGCAGTTCTTC. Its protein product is CASSYRDSSYNEQFF.

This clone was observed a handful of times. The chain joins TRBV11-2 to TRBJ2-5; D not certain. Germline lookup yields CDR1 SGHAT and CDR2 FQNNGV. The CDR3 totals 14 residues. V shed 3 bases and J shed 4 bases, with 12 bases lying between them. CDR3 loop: CASSFGINRETQYF. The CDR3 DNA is TGTGCCAGCAGCTTCGGTATTAATCGAGAGACCCAGTACTTC.

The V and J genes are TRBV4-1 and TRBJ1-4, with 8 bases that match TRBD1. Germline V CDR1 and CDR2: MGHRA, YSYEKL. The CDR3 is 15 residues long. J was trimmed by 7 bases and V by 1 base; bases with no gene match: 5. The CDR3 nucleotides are TGCGCCAGCAGCCAAGCGACAGGGGAGGGTGAAAAACTGTTTTTT. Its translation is CASSQATGEGEKLFF.